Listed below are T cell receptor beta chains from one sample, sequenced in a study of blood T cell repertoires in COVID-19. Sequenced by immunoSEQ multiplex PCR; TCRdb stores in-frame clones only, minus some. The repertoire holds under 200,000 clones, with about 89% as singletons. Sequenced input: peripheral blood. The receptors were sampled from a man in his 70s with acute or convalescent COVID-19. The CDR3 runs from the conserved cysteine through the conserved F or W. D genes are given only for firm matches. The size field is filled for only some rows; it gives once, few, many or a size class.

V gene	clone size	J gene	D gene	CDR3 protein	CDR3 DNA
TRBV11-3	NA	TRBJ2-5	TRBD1	CASSSPTGADRTQYF	TGTGCCAGCAGCTCACCGACAGGGGCGGACCGGACCCAGTACTTC
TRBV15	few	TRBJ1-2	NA	CATSAWRGGYTF	TGTGCCACCAGCGCCTGGAGGGGAGGCTACACCTTC
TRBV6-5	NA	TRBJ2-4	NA	CASSYRQVLAKNIQYF	TGTGCCAGCAGTTATCGACAGGTGCTAGCCAAAAACATTCAGTACTTC
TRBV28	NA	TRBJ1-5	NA	CATTGSVSNQPQHF	TGTGCCACCACAGGGTCAGTTAGCAATCAGCCCCAGCATTTT
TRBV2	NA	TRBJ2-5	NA	CASIPGRGLGETQYF	TGTGCCAGCATTCCCGGAAGAGGTTTAGGAGAGACCCAGTACTTC
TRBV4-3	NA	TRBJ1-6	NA	CASSQEEGSPLHF	TGCGCCAGCAGCCAAGAGGAGGGGTCACCCCTCCACTTT
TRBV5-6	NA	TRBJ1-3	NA	CASSMGWGQTGNTIYF	TGTGCCAGCAGCATGGGGTGGGGCCAGACTGGAAACACCATATATTTT
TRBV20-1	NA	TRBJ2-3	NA	CSASNPATTDTQYF	TGCAGTGCTAGTAATCCTGCTACCACAGATACGCAGTATTTT
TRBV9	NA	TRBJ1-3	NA	CASSPGSSGNTIYF	TGTGCCAGCAGCCCCGGGAGCTCTGGAAACACCATATATTTT
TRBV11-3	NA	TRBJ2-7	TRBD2	CASSFQAGGAYEQYF	TGTGCCAGCAGCTTCCAAGCGGGAGGGGCCTACGAGCAGTACTTC
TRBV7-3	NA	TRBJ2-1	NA	CASSLGDYNEQFF	TGTGCCAGCAGCTTAGGAGACTACAATGAGCAGTTCTTC
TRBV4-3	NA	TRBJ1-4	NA	CASSQRGGVDEKLFF	TGCGCCAGCAGCCAAAGGGGGGGCGTAGATGAAAAACTGTTTTTT
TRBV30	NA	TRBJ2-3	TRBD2	CAWSIGIAGDTQYF	TGTGCCTGGAGTATCGGTATAGCGGGAGATACGCAGTATTTT